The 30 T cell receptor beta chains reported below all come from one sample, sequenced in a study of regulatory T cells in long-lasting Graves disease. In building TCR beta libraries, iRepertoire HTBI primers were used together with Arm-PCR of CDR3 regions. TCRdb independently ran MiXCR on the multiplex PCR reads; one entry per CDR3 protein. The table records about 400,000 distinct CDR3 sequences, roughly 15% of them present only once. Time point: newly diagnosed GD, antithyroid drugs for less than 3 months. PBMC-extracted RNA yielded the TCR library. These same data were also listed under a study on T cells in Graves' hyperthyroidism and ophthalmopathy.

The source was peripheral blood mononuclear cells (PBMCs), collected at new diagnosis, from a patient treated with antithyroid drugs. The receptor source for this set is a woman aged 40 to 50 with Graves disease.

CDR3 region: CASSLEPGETQYF. The CDR3, as DNA: TGTGCCAGCAGCTTAGAACCTGGGGAGACCCAGTACTTC. The V and J genes are TRBV7-9 and TRBJ2-5; D unclear. The V gene's germline CDR1 is SEHNR and CDR2 FQNEAQ (reference sequence). Trimming stripped 1 base from V and 5 bases from J, with 8 bases between. The CDR3 length is 13 residues.

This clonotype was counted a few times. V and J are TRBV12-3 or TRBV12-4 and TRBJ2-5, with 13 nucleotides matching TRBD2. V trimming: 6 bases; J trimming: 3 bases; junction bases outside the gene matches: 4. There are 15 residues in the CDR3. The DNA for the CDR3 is TGTGCCAGCAGCCGCGGACTAGCGGGAGAAGAGACCCAGTACTTC. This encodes CASSRGLAGEETQYF.

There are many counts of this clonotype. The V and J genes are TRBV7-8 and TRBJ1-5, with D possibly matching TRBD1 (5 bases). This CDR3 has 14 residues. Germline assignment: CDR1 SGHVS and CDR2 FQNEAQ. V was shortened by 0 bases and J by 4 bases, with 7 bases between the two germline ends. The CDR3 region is CASSLADTNQPQHF. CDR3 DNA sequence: TGTGCCAGCAGCTTAGCGGACACTAATCAGCCCCAGCATTTT.

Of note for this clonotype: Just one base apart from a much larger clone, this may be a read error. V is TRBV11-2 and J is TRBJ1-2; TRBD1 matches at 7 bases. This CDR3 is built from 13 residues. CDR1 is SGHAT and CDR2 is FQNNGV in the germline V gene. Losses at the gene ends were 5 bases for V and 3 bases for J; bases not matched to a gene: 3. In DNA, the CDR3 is TGTGCCAGCAGCACGGGACAGCACTATGGCTACACCTTC. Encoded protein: CASSTGQHYGYTF.

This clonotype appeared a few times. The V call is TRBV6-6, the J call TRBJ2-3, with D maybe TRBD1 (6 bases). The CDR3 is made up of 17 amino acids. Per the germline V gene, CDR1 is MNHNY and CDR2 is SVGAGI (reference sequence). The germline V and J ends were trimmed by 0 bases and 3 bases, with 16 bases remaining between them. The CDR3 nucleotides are TGTGCCAGCAGTTACTCGTCAGGGTTAGGGACAACAGATACGCAGTATTTT. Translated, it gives CASSYSSGLGTTDTQYF.

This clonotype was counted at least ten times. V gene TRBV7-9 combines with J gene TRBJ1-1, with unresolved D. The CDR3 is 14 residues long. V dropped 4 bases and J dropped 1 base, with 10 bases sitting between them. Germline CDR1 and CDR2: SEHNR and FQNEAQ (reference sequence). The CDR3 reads CASSSPPQNTEAFF. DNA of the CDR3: TGTGCCAGCAGCTCCCCACCACAGAACACTGAAGCTTTCTTT.

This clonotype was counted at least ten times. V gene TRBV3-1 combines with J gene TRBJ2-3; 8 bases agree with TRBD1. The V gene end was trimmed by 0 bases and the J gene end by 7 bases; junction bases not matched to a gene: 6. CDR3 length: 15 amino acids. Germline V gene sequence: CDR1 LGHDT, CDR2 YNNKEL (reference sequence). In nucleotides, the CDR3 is TGTGCCAGCAGCCAAGAATTCGGGACAGGTCATACGCAGTATTTT. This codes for CASSQEFGTGHTQYF.

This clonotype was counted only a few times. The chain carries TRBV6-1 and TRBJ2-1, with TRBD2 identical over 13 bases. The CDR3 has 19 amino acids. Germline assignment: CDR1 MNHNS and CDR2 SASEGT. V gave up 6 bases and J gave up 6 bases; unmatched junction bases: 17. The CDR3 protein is CASSRTSGRPLRDTNEQFF. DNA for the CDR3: TGTGCCAGCAGCCGGACTAGCGGGAGACCATTGAGGGATACCAATGAGCAGTTCTTC.

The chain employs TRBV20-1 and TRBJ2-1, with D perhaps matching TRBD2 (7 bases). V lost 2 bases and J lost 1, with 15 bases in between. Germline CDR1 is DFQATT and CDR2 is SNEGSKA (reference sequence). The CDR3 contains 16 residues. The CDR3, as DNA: TGCAGTGCTAGACGATGGGGGGGCTTGTCCTACAATGAGCAGTTCTTC. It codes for CSARRWGGLSYNEQFF.

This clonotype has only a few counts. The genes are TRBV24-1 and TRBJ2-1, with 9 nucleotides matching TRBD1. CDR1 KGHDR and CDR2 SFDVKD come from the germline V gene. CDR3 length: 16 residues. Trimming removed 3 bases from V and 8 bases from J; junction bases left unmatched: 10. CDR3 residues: CATSDIPGTGRDEQFF. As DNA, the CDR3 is TGTGCCACCAGTGATATCCCCGGGACAGGGCGGGATGAGCAGTTCTTC.

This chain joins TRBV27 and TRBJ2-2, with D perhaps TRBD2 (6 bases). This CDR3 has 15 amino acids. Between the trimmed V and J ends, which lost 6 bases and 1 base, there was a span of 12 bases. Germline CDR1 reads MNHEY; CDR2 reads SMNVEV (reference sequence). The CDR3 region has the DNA TGTGCCAGCAGCAGACTAGACTTGAACACCGGGGAGCTGTTTTTT. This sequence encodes CASSRLDLNTGELFF.

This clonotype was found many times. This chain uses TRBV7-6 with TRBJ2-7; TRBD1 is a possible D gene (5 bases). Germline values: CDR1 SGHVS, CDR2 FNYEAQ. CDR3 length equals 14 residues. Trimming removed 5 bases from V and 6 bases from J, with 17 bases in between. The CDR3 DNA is TGTGCCAGCAGCCCCTCGTCCAGGGTGGGCGAGCAGTACTTC. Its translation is CASSPSSRVGEQYF.

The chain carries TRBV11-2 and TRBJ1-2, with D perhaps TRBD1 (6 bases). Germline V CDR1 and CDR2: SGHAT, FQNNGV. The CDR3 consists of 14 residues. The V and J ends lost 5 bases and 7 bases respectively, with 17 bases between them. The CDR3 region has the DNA TGTGCCAGCAGCCGCCCGGGGGGGCACTCTGGCTACACCTTC. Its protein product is CASSRPGGHSGYTF.

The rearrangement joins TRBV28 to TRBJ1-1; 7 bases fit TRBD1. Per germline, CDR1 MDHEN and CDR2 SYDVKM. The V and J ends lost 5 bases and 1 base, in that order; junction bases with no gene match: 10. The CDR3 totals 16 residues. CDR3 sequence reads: CASSLLYRGENTEAFF. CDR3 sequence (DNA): TGTGCCAGCAGTCTCCTCTACAGGGGCGAGAACACTGAAGCTTTCTTT.

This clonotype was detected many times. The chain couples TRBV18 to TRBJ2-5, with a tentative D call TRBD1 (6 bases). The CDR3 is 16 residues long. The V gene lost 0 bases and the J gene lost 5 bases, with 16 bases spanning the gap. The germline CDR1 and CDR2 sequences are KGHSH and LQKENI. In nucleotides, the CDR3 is TGTGCCAGCTCACCACCGGTCGTGGGGGCCGGGGAGACCCAGTACTTC. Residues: CASSPPVVGAGETQYF.

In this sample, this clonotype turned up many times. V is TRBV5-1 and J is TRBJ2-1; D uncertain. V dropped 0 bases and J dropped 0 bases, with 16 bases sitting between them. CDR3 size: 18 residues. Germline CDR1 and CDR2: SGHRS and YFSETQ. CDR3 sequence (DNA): TGCGCCAGCAGCTTGGCCTACATCATGCCCAGCTCCTACAATGAGCAGTTCTTC. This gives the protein CASSLAYIMPSSYNEQFF.

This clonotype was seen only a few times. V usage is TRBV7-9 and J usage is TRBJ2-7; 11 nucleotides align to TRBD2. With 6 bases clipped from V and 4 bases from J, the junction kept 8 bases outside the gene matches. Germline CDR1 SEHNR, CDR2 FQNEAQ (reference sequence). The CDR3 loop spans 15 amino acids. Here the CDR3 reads CASSTTGTSGYEQYF. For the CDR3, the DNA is TGTGCCAGCAGTACGACCGGGACTAGCGGATACGAGCAGTACTTC.

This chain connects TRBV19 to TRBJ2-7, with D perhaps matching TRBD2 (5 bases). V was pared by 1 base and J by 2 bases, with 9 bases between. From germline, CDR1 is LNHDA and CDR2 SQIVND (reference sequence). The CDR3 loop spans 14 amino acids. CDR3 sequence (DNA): TGTGCCAGTAGTATAGTAGAGGGCCCCTACGAGCAGTACTTC. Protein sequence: CASSIVEGPYEQYF.

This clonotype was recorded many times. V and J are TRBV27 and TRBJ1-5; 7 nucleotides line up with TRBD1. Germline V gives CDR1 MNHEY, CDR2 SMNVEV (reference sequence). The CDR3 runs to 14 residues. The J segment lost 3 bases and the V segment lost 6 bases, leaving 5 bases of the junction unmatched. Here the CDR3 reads CASRMGTDNQPQHF. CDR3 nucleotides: TGTGCCAGCAGGATGGGGACAGACAATCAGCCCCAGCATTTT.

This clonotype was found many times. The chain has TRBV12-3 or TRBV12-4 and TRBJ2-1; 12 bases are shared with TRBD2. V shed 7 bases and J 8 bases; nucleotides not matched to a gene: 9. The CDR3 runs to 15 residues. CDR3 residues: CASIPDLAGGDEQFF. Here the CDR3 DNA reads TGTGCCAGCATCCCCGACCTAGCGGGGGGGGATGAGCAGTTCTTC.

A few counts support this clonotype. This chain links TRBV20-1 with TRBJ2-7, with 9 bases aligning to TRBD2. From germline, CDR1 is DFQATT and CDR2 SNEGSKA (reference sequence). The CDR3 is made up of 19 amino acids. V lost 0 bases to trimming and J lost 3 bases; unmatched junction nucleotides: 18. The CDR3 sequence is CSARDGGGSAGGILYEQYF. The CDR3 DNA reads TGCAGTGCTAGAGATGGTGGGGGGTCCGCGGGAGGGATCCTCTACGAGCAGTACTTC.

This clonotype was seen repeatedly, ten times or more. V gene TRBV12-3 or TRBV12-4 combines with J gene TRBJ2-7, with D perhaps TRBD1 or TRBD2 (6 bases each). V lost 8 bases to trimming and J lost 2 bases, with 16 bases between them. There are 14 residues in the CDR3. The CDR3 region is CASGGLASPYEQYF. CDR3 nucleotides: TGTGCCAGCGGGGGCCTAGCGTCACCCTACGAGCAGTACTTC.

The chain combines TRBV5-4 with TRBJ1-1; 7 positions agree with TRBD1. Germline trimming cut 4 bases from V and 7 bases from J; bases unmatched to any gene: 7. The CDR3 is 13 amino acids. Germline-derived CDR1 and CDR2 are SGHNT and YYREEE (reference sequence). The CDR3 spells CASSMTGSVEAFF. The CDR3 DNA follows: TGTGCCAGCAGCATGACAGGGAGCGTTGAAGCTTTCTTT. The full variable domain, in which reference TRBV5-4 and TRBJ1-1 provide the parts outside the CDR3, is ETGVTQSPTHLIKTRGQQVTLRCSSQSGHNTVSWYQQALGQGPQFIFQYYREEENGRGNFPPRFSGLQFPNYSSELNVNALELDDSALYLCASSMTGSVEAFFGQGTRLTVV.

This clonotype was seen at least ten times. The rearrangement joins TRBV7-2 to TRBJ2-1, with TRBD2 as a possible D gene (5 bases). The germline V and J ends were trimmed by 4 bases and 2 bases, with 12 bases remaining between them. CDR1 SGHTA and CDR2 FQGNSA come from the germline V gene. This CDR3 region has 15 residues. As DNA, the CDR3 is TGTGCCAGCAGCTCCTCGGGGATCCCCTACAATGAGCAGTTCTTC. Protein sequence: CASSSSGIPYNEQFF.

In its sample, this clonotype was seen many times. The CDR3 nucleotides read TGTGCCAGCAGTGGGACAGGGGGCGATCCACAGCCCCAGCATTTT. Residues: CASSGTGGDPQPQHF. The gene calls are TRBV28 and TRBJ1-5; 12 nucleotides match TRBD1. The CDR3 contains 15 residues. V was pared by 5 bases and J by 7 bases, with 6 bases of the junction left unmatched. Germline CDR1 and CDR2: MDHEN and SYDVKM.

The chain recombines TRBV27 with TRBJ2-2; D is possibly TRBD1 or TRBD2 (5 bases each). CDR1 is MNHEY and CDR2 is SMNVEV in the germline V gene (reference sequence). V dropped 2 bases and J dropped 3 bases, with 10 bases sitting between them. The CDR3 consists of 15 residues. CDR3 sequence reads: CASSLIPGHTGELFF. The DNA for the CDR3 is TGTGCCAGCAGTTTAATACCGGGGCACACCGGGGAGCTGTTTTTT.

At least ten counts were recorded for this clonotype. CDR3 nucleotide sequence: TGTGCTAGTGGTTTGGTACAATACGAGCAGTACTTC. Its protein product is CASGLVQYEQYF. The gene calls are TRBV12-5 and TRBJ2-7, with D unclear. V lost 0 bases to trimming and J lost 4 bases, with 4 bases between them. CDR3 length: 12 amino acids. Germline CDR1 reads LGHNT; CDR2 reads FRNRAP.

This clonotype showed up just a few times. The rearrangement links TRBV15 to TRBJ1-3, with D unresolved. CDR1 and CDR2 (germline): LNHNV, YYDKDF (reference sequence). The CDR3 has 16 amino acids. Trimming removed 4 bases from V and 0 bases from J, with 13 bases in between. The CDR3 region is CATSISFGDSGNTIYF. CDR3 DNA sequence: TGTGCCACCAGCATCTCTTTTGGAGACTCTGGAAACACCATATATTTT.

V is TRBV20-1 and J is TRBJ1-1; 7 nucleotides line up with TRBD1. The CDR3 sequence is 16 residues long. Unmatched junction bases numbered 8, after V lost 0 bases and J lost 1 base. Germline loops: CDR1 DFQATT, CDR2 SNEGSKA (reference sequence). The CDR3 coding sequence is TGCAGTGCTAGAGATGCCTCGACAGGGACGAACACTGAAGCTTTCTTT. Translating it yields CSARDASTGTNTEAFF.

The CDR3 protein is CSSSDGKTDYGYTF. CDR3 nucleotide sequence: TGCAGCTCCTCCGACGGGAAGACCGACTATGGCTACACCTTC. V usage is TRBV29-1 and J usage is TRBJ1-2; D is unclear. V was trimmed by 8 bases and J by 3 bases, leaving 19 bases between them. Germline lookup yields CDR1 SQVTM and CDR2 ANQGSEA. This CDR3 has 14 residues.